This T cell receptor (beta chain) was captured in a study of blood T cells in healthy people across ages. This clonotype was detected many times. J lost 2 bases, V lost 5 bases, and 2 bases had no gene match. CDR1 is SEHNR, CDR2 FQNEAQ, per germline (reference sequence). The CDR3 is 13 amino acids. Sample-barcoded 5' priming and a J-beta primer mix drove a second PCR of roughly 7 to 11 cycles. Every molecule of cDNA carried a tag from a template-switch adaptor with 12 random nucleotides. MiXCR was run by TCRdb on the 5' RACE reads, yielding one entry per CDR3 protein. The table includes 1.8 million or so distinct CDR3 sequences, about 39% detected once.

This chain links TRBV7-9 with TRBJ2-7; TRBD1 aligns across 8 bases. This clonotype was sampled from a human donor in good health. The specimen was blood. CDR3 residues: CASSQTGAYEQYF. CDR3 coding DNA: TGTGCCAGCAGCCAGACAGGGGCCTACGAGCAGTACTTC.